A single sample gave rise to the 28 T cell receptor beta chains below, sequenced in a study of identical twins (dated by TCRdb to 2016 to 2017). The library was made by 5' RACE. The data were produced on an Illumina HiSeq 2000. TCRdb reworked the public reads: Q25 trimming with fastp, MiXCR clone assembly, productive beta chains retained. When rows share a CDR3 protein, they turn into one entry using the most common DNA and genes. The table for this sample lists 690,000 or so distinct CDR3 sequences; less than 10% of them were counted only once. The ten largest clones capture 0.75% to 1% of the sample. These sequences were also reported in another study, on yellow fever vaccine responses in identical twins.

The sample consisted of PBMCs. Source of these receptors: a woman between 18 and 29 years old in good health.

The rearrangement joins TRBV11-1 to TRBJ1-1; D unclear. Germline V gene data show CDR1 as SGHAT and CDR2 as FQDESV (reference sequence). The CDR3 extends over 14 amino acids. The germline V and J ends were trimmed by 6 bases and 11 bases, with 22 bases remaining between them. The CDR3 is CASRLTTKPSKAFF. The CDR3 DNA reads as TGTGCCAGCAGACTGACGACTAAGCCCAGTAAGGCTTTCTTT.

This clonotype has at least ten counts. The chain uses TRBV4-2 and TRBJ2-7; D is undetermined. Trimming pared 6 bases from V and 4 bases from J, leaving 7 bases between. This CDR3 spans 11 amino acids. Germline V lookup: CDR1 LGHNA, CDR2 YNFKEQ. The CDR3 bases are TGTGCCAGCAGTACACAATACGAGCAGTACTTC. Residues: CASSTQYEQYF.

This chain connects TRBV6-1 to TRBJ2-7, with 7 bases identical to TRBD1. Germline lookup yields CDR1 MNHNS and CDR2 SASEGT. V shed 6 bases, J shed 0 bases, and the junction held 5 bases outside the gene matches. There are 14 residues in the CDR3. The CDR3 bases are TGTGCCAGCAGGGACCCAGGGGGCTCCTACGAGCAGTACTTC. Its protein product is CASRDPGGSYEQYF.

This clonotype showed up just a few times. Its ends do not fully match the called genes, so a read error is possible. The CDR3 spells CASRTPGSGREQYF. DNA of the CDR3: TGTGCTAGCAGGACCCCAGGGTCAGGTCGCGAGCAGTACTTC. The rearrangement joins TRBV7-7 to TRBJ2-7; maybe TRBD1 (5 bases). CDR1 SSHAT and CDR2 FNYEAQ come from the germline V gene (reference sequence). CDR3 length: 14 residues.

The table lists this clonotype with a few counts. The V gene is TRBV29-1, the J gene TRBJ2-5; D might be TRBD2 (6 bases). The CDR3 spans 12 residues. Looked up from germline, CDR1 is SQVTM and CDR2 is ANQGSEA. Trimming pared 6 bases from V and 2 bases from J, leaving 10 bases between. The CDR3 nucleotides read TGCAGCGTCGGGACTTCACAAGAGACCCAGTACTTC. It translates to CSVGTSQETQYF. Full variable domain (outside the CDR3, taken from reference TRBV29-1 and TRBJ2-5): SAVISQKPSRDICQRGTSLTIQCQVDSQVTMMFWYRQQPGQSLTLIATANQGSEATYESGFVIDKFPISRPNLTFSTLTVSNMSPEDSSIYLCSVGTSQETQYFGPGTRLLVL.

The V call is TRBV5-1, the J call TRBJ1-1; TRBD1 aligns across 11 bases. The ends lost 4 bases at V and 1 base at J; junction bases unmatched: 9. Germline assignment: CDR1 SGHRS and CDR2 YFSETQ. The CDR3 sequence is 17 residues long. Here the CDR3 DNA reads TGCGCCAGCAGCGCGGGACAGGGGGTAATGGGGAACACTGAAGCTTTCTTT. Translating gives CASSAGQGVMGNTEAFF.

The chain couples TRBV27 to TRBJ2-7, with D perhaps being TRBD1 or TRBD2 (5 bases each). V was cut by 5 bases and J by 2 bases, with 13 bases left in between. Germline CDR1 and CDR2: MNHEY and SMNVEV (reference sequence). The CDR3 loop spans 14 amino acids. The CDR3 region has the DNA TGTGCCAGCAGTCGGCCAGGGAGTCCCTACGAGCAGTACTTC. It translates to CASSRPGSPYEQYF.

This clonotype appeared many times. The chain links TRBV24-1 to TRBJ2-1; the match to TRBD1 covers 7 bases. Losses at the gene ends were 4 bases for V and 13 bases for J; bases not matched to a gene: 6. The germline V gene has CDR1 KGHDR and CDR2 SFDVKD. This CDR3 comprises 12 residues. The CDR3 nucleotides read TGTGCCACCAGTGACCTAACAGGGGCCCAGTTCTTC. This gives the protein CATSDLTGAQFF.

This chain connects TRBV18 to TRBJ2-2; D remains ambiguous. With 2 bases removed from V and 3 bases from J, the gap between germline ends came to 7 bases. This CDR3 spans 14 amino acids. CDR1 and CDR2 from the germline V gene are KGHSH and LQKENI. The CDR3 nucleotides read TGTGCCAGCTCACCAGACATGGACACCGGGGAGCTGTTTTTT. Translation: CASSPDMDTGELFF.

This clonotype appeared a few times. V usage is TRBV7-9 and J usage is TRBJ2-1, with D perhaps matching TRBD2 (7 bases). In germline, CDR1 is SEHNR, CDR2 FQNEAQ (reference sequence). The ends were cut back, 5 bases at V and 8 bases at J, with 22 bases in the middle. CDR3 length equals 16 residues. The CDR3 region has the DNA TGTGCCAGCAGCAACCCCCCACGGGGGGCCGGGGATGAGCAGTTCTTC. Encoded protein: CASSNPPRGAGDEQFF.

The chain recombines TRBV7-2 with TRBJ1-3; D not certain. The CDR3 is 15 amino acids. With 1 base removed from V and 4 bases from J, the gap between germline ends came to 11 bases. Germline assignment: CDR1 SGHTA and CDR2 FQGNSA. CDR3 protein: CASSLVSTEGNTIYF. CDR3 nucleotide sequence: TGTGCCAGCAGCTTAGTTTCCACCGAGGGAAACACCATATATTTT.

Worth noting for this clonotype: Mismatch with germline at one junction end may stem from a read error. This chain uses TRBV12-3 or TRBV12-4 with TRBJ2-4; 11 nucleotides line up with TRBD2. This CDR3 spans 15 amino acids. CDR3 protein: CASSLDGLAGNIQYF. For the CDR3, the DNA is TGTGCCAGCAGCTTAGACGGACTAGCGGGAAACATTCAGTACTTC.

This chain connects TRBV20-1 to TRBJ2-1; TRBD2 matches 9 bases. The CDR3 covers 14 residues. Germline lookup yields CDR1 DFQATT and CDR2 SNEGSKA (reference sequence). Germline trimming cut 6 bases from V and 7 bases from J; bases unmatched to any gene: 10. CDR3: CSATVAGEWNEQFF. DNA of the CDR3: TGCAGTGCCACTGTAGCGGGAGAGTGGAATGAGCAGTTCTTC.

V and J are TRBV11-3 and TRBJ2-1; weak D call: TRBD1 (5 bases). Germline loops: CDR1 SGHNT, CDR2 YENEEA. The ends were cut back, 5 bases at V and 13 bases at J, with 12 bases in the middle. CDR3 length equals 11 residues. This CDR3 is CASSPGILQFF. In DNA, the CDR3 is TGTGCCAGCAGCCCAGGGATACTACAGTTCTTC.

CDR3 amino acids: CASSMDRIATNEKLFF. CDR3 in DNA: TGTGCCAGCAGTATGGACAGAATAGCAACTAATGAAAAACTGTTTTTT. The chain is built from TRBV4-2 and TRBJ1-4, with D maybe TRBD1 (6 bases). The V and J ends lost 6 bases and 0 bases respectively, with 14 bases between them. This CDR3 is built from 16 residues. Germline V gives CDR1 LGHNA, CDR2 YNFKEQ.

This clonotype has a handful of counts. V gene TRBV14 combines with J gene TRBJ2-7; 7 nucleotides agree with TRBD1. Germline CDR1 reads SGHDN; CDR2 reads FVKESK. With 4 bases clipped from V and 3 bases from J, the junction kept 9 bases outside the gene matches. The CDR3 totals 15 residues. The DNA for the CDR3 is TGTGCCAGCAGCCCCGCGGGTCAGGGGGTCTACGAGCAGTACTTC. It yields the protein CASSPAGQGVYEQYF.

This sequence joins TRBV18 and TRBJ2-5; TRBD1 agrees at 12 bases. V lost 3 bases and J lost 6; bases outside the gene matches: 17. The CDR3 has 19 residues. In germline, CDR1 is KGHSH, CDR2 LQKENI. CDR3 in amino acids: CASSPINKPGQGAQKTQYF. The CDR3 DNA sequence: TGTGCCAGCTCACCCATAAACAAACCGGGACAGGGGGCGCAGAAGACCCAGTACTTC.

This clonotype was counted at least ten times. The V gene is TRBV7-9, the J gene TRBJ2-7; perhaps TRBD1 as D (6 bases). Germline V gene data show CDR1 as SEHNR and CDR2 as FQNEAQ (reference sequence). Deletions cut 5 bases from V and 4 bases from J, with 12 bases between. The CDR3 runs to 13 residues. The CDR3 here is CASSLGGIYEQYF. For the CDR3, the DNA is TGTGCCAGCAGCCTAGGGGGTATTTACGAGCAGTACTTC.

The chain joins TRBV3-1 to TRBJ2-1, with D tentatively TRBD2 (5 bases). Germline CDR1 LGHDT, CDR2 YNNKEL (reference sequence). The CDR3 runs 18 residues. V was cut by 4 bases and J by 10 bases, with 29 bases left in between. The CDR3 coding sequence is TGTGCCAGCAGCCCCTTATCCCTGCCAGCGGAGTTCCACGGGGAGCAGTTCTTC. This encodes CASSPLSLPAEFHGEQFF.

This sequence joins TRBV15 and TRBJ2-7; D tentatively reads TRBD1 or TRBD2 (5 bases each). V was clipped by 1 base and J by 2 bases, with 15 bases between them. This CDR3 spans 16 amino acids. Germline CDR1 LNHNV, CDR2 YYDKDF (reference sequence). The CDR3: CATSRGLGTGTYEQYF. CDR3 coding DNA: TGTGCCACCAGCAGAGGATTAGGGACGGGGACCTACGAGCAGTACTTC.

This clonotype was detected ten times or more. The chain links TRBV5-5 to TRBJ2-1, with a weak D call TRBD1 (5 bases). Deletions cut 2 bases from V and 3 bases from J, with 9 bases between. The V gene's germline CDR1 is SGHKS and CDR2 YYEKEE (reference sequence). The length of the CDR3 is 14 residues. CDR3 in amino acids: CASSFDDSYNEQFF. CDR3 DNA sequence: TGTGCCAGCAGCTTTGACGACAGCTACAATGAGCAGTTCTTC.

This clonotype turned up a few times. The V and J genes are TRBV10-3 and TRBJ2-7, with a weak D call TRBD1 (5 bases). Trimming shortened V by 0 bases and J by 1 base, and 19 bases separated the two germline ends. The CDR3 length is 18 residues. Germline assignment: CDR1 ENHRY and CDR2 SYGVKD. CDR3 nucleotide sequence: TGTGCCATCAGTGAGTCTGCAAATGTGGGGCCAGAATCCTACGAGCAGTACTTC. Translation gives CAISESANVGPESYEQYF.

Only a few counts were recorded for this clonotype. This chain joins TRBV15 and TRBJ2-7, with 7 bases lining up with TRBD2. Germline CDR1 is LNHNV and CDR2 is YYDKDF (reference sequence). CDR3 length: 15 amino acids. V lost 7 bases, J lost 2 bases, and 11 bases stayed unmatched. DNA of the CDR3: TGTGCCACCAACCGAGCGGGATCTCAGGCCTACGAGCAGTACTTC. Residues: CATNRAGSQAYEQYF.

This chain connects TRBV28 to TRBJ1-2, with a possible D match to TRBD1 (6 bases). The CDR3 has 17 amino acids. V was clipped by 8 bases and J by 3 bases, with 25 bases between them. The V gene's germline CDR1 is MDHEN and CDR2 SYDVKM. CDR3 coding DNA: TGTGCCAGCCGAGATTACCCGAACGAGGGGGTAGACTATGGCTACACCTTC. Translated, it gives CASRDYPNEGVDYGYTF.

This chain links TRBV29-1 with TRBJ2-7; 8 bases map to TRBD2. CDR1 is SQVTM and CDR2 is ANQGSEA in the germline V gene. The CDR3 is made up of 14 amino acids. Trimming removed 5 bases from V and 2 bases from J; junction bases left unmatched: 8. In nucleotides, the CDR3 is TGCAGCGTTCTATCGGGGGGGGGGCCCTACGAGCAGTACTTC. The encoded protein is CSVLSGGGPYEQYF.

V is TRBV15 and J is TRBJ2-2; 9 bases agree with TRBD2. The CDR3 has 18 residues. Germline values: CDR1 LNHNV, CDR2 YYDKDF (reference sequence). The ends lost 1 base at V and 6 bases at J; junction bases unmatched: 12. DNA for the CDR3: TGTGCCACCAGCAGAGCCCCTCTGATGGCGGGAGGGGCCGGGGAGCTGTTTTTT. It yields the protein CATSRAPLMAGGAGELFF.

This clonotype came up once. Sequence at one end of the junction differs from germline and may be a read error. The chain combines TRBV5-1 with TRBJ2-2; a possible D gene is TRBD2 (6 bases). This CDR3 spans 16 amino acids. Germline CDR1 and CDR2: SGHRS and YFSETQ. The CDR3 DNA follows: TGCGCCAGCAGCTTGGTGGGACTGAGAGACACCGGGGGGCTGTTTTTT. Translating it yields CASSLVGLRDTGGLFF.

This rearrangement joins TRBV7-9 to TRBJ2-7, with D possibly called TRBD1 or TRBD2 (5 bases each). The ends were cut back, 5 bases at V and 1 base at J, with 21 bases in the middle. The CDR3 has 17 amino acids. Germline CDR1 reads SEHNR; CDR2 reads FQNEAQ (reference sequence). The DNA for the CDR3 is TGTGCCAGCAGCATCTGGGGTATGGGGGATAAATCCTACGAGCAGTACTTC. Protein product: CASSIWGMGDKSYEQYF.